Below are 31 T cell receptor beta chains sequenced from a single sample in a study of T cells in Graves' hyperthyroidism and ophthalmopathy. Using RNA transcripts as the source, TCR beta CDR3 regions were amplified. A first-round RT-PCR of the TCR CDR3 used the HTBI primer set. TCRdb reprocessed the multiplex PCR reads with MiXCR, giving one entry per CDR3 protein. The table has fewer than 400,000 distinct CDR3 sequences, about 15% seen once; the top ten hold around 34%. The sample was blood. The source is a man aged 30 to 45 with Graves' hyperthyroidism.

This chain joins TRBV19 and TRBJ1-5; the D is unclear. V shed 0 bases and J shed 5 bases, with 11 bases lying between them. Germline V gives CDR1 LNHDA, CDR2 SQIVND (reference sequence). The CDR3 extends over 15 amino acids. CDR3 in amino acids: CASSIDRGFDQPQHF. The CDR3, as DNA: TGTGCCAGTAGTATAGATCGGGGTTTCGATCAGCCCCAGCATTTT.

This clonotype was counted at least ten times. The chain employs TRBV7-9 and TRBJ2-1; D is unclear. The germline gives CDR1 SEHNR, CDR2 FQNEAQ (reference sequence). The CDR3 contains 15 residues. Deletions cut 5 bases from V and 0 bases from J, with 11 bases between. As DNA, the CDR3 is TGTGCCAGCAGCGGGTCGACCCGCTCCTACAATGAGCAGTTCTTC. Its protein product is CASSGSTRSYNEQFF.

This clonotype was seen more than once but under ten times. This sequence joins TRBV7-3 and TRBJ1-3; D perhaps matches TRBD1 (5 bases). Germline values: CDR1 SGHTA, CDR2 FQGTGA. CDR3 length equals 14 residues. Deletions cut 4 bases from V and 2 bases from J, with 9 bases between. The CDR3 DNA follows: TGTGCCAGCAGCTCAATGGGGGCTGGAAACACCATATATTTT. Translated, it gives CASSSMGAGNTIYF.

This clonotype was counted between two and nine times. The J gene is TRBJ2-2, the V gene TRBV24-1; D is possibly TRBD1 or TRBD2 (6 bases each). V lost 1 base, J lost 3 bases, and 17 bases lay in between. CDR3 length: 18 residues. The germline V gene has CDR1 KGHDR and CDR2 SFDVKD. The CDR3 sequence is CATSDLGGSGYDTGELFF. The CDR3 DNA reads TGTGCCACCAGTGATTTAGGGGGGAGCGGTTATGACACCGGGGAGCTGTTTTTT.

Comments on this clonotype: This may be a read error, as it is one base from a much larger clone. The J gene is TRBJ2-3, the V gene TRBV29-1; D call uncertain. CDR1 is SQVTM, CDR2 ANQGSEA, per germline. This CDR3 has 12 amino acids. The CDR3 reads CSSLLPTNTQYF. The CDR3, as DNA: TGCAGCTCCCTTTTGCCCACAAATACGCAGTATTTT.

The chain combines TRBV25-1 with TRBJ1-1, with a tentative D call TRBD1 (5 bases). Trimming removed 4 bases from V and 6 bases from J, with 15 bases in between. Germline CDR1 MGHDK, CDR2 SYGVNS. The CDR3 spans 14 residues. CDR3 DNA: TGTGCCAGCAGTGCTCCGGGGCTTTGGGCTGAAGCTTTCTTT. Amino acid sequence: CASSAPGLWAEAFF.

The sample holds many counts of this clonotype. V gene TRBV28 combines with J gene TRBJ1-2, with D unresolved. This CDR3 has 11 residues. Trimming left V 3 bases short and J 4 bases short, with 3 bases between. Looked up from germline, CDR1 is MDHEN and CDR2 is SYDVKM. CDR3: CASSFAYGYTF. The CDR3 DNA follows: TGTGCCAGCAGTTTCGCCTATGGCTACACCTTC.

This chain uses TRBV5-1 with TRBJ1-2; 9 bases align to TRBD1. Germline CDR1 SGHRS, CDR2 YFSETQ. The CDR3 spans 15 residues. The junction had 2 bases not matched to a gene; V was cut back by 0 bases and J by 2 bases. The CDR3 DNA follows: TGCGCCAGCAGCTTGGCGACAGGGGGGAACTATGGCTACACCTTC. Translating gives CASSLATGGNYGYTF.

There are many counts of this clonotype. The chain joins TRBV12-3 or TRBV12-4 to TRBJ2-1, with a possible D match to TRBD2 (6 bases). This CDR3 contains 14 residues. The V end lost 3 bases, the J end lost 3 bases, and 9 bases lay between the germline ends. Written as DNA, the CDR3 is TGTGCCAGCAGTTTTCGGGGGATCTACAATGAGCAGTTCTTC. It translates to CASSFRGIYNEQFF.

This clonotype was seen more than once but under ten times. DNA of the CDR3: TGTGCCTGGAGTCGGAGGTTCACCGGGGAGCTGTTTTTT. Amino acids: CAWSRRFTGELFF. V is TRBV30 and J is TRBJ2-2, with D perhaps TRBD2 (5 bases). Trimming pared 2 bases from V and 4 bases from J, leaving 8 bases between. This CDR3 has 13 residues. From germline, CDR1 is GTSNPN and CDR2 SVGIG (reference sequence).

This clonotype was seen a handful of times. The chain's CDR3 is CSVVDGHEAFF. In DNA form, the CDR3 reads TGCAGCGTTGTTGACGGACATGAAGCTTTCTTT. The J gene is TRBJ1-1, the V gene TRBV29-1, with D possibly TRBD1 on 5 matching bases. CDR3 length: 11 residues. Germline V gene sequence: CDR1 SQVTM, CDR2 ANQGSEA. V was trimmed by 4 bases and J by 7 bases, leaving 10 bases between them.

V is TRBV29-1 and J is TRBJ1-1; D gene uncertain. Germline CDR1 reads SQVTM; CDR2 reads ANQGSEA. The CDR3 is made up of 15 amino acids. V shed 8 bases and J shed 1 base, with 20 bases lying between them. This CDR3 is CSPFSSHYPNTEAFF. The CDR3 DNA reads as TGCAGCCCCTTCTCGTCCCATTACCCGAACACTGAAGCTTTCTTT.

CDR3 coding DNA: TGTGCCAGCTCACCCCGGGCAGCGAACACCGGGGAGCTGTTTTTT. This translates into CASSPRAANTGELFF. This chain joins TRBV18 and TRBJ2-2; no clear D gene. CDR3 size: 15 residues. Trimming took 3 bases from V and 0 from J, leaving 8 bases between them. Germline assignment: CDR1 KGHSH and CDR2 LQKENI.

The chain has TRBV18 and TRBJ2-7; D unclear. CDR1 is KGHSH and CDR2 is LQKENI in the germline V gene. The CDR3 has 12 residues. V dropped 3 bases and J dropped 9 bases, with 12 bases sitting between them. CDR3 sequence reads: CASSPGEKAQYF. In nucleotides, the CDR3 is TGTGCCAGCTCACCGGGTGAAAAAGCGCAGTACTTC.

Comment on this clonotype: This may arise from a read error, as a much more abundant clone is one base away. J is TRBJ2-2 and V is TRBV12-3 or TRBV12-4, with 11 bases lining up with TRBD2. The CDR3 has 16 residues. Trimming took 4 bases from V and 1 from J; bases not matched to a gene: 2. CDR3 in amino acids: CASSSLAGGNTGELFF. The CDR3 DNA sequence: TGTGCCAGCAGTTCCCTAGCGGGAGGGAACACCGGGGAGCTGTTTTTT.

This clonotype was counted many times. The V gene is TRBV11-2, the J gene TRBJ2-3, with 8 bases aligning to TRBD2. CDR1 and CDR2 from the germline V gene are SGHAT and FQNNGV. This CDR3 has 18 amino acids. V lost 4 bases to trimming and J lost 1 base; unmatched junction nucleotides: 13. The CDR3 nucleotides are TGTGCCAGCAGCTCCCCCCGGTACAGCGGGAGTGGCACAGATACGCAGTATTTT. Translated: CASSSPRYSGSGTDTQYF.

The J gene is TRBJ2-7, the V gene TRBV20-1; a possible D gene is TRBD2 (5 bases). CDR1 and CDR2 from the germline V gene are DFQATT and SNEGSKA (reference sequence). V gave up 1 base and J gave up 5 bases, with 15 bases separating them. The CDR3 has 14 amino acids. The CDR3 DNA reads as TGCAGTGCTAGAGGGACCTTACTAGTCGACGAGCAGTACTTC. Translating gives CSARGTLLVDEQYF.

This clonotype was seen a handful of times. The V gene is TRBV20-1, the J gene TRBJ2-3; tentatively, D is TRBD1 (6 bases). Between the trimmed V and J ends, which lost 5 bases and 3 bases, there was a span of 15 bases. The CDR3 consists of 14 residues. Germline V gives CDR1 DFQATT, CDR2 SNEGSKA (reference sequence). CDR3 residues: CSALPLQGTDTQYF. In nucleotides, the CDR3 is TGCAGTGCTCTCCCCTTACAGGGTACAGATACGCAGTATTTT.

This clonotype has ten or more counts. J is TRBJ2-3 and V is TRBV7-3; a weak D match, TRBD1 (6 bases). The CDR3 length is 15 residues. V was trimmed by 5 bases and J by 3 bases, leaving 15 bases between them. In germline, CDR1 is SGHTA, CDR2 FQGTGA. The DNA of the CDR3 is TGTGCCAGCAGCCGCGGACAGATCCGAACAGATACGCAGTATTTT. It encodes CASSRGQIRTDTQYF.

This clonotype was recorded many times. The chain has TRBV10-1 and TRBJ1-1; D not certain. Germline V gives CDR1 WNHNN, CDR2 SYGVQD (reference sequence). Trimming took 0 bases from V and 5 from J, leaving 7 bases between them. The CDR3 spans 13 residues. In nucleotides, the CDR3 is TGCGCCAGCAGTGAGTCTGATGTGACTGAAGCTTTCTTT. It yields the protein CASSESDVTEAFF.

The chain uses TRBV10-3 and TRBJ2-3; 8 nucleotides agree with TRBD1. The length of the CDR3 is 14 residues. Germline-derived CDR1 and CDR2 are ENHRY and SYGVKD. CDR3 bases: TGTGCTACGGCGGACAGGGCCCGGGGAGATACGCAGTATTTT. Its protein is CATADRARGDTQYF.

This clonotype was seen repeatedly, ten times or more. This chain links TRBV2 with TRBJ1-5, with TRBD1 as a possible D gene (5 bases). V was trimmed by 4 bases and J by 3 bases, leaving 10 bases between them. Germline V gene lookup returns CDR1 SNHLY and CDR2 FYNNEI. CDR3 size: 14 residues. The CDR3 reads CASSARDYNQPQHF. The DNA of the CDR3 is TGTGCCAGCAGTGCCCGGGACTACAATCAGCCCCAGCATTTT.

CDR3 bases: TGTGCCAGCAGGAGCCAAGAGACCCAGTACTTC. This encodes CASRSQETQYF. The J gene is TRBJ2-5, the V gene TRBV7-9, with D hard to call. Germline V lookup: CDR1 SEHNR, CDR2 FQNEAQ (reference sequence). The CDR3 is 11 residues long. Trimming shortened V by 6 bases and J by 1 base, and 3 bases separated the two germline ends.

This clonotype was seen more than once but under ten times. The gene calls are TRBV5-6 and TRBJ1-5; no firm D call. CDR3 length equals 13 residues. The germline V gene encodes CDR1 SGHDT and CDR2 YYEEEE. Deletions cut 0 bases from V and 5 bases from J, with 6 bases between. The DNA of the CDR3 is TGTGCCAGCAGCTTGGGACCGGATCAGCCCCAGCATTTT. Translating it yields CASSLGPDQPQHF.

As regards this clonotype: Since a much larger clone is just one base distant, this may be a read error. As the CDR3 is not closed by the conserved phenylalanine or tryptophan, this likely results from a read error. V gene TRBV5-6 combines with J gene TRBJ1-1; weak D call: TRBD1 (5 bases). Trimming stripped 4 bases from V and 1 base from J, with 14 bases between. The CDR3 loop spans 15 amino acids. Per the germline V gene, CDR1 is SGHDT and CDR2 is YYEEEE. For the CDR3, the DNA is TGTGCCAGCAGCGCACCCGGGACGGCGAACACTGAAGCTTTCCTT. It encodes CASSAPGTANTEAFL.

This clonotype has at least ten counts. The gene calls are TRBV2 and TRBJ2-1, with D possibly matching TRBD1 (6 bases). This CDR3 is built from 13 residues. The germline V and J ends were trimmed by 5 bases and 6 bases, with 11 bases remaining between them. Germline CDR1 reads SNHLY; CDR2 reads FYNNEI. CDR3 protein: CASSLGTFNEQFF. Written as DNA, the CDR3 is TGTGCCAGCAGTTTAGGGACATTCAATGAGCAGTTCTTC.

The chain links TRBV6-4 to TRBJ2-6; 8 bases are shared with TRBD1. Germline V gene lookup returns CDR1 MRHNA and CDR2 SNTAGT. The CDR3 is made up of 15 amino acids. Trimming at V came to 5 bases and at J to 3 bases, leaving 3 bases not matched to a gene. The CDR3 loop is CASSPQGDGANVLTF. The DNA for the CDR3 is TGTGCCAGCAGTCCACAGGGGGATGGGGCCAACGTCCTGACTTTC.

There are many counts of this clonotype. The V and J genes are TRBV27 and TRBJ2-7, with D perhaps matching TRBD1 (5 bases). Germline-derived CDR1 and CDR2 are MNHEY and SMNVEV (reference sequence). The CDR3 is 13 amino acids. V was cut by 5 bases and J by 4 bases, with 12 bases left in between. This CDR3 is CASSLLGDYEQYF. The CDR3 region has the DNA TGTGCCAGCAGTCTCCTAGGGGATTACGAGCAGTACTTC.

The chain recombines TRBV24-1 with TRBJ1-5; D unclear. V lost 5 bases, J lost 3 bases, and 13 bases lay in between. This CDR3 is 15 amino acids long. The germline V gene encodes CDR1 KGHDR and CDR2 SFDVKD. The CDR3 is CATSGGDRNNQPQHF. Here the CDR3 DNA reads TGTGCCACCAGTGGGGGAGATAGGAACAATCAGCCCCAGCATTTT.

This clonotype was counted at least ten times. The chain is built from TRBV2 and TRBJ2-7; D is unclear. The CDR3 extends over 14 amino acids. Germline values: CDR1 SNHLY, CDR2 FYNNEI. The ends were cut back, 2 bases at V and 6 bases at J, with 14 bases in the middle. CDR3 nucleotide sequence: TGTGCCAGCAGTGAAACCTTGCCTATGCGCGAGCAGTACTTC. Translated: CASSETLPMREQYF.

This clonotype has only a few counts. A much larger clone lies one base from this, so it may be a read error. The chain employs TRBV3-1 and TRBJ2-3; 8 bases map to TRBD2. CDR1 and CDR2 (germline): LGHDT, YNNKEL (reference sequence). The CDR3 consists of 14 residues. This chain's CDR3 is CAGSQAGETDTQYF. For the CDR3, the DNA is TGTGCCGGCAGCCAAGCGGGAGAAACAGATACGCAGTATTTT.